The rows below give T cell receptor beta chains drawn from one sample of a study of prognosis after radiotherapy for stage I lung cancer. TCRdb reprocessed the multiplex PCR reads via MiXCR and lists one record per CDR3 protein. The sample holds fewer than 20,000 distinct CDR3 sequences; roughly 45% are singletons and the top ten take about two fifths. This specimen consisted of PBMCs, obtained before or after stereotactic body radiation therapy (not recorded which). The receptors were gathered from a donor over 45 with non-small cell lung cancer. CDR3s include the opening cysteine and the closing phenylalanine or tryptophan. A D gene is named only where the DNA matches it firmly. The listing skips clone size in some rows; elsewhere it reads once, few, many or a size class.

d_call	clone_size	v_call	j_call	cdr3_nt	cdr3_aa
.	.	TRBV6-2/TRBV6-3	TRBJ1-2	TGTGCCAGCAGTTACGATTTGTGGGGGGCTAGTGGCTACACCTTC	CASSYDLWGASGYTF
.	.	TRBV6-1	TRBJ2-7	TGTGCCAGCAGTGACTCCACGGGTAGCGGAACCTACGAGCAGTACTTC	CASSDSTGSGTYEQYF
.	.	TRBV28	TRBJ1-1	TGTGCCAGCAGTACCCAGTCTGGAAGGATTTCTAAAGCTTTCTTT	CASSTQSGRISKAFF
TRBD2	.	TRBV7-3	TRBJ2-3	TGTGCCAGCAGCTTATGGTCTAGCGGGGGCACACATACGCAGTATTTT	CASSLWSSGGTHTQYF
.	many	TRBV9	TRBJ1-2	TGTGCCAGGCGTGCAGGGGAGGGCTATGGCTACACCTTC	CARRAGEGYGYTF
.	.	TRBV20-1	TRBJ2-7	TGCAGTGCTCCAGACTCCTACGAGCAGTACTTC	CSAPDSYEQYF
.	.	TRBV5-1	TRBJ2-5	TGCGCCAGCATCTTGGGGGGCCCCGAAGATACCCAGTACTTC	CASILGGPEDTQYF
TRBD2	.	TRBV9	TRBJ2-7	TGTGCCAGCAGCTCTCCCAGCGGGGGGCGTCGAAACTACGAGCAGTACTTC	CASSSPSGGRRNYEQYF
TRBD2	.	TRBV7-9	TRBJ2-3	TGTGCCAGCAGCTTGGGCGGGAGTGATACGCAGTATTTT	CASSLGGSDTQYF
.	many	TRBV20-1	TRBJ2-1	TGCAGTGCTAGATCCATCAATGGGGGCCATGAGCAGTTCTTC	CSARSINGGHEQFF
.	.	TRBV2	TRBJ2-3	TGTGCCAGCATCATCACCACAGATATGCAGTATTTT	CASIITTDMQYF
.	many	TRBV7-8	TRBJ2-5	TGTGCCAGCACCCCCTCCCGCCAAGAGACCCAGTACTTC	CASTPSRQETQYF
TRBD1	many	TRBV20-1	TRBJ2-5	TGCAGTGCTAGAGACCCAGTGGACAGGGAGTGGGAGACCCAGTACTTC	CSARDPVDREWETQYF
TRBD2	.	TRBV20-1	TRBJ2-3	TGCAGTGCTGGTTCTAGCGGGAGTTCGGGAGGGAAAGATACGCAGTATTTT	CSAGSSGSSGGKDTQYF
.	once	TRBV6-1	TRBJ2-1	TGTGCCAGCAGCCCCCGACCAGCCAGCTCCTACAATGAGCAGTTCTTC	CASSPRPASSYNEQFF
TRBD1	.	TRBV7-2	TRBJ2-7	TGTGCCAGCAGCTTAGAGCGGAAGGGGGCCTCCTACGAGCAGTACTTC	CASSLERKGASYEQYF
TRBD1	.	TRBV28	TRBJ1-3	TGTGCCAGCAGCTACCCAGGGGGTCAGAGCTCTGGAAACACCATATATTTT	CASSYPGGQSSGNTIYF
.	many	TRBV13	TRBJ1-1	TGTGCCAGCAGCTTAAATGGTGGATGGAACACTGAAGCTTTCTTT	CASSLNGGWNTEAFF
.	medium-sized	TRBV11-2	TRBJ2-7	TGTGCCAGCACCCGAGGGGGGTTCGAGCAGTACTTC	CASTRGGFEQYF
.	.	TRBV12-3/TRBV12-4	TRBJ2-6	TGTGCCAGCAGTTCGGCCGTGGGCGCGGGTTCTGGGGCCAACGTCCTGACTTTC	CASSSAVGAGSGANVLTF
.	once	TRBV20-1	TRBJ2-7	TGCAGTACCAGGACTATCGGGAGAGGCTACGAGCAGTACTTC	CSTRTIGRGYEQYF
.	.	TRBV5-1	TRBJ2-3	TGCGCCAGCAGGTCTGGGACTCTCACAGATACGCAGTATTTT	CASRSGTLTDTQYF
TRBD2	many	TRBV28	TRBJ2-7	TGTGCCAGCAGTTCCGGGGAGGGCCTTCCAGGGGAGCAGTACTTC	CASSSGEGLPGEQYF
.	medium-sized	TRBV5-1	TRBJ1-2	TGCGCCAGCAGCGGCGGGACCCTATCTAACTATGGCTACACCTTC	CASSGGTLSNYGYTF
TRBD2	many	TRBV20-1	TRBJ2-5	TGCAGTGCTAGAGATAGGCTAGCGGGGCTCCAAGAGACCCAGTACTTC	CSARDRLAGLQETQYF
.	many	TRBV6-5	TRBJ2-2	TGTGCCAGCAGTTTCGGGGGCGACACCGGGGAGCTGTTTTTT	CASSFGGDTGELFF
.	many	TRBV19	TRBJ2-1	TGTGCCAGTAGTATAAATGCGGGAACGTCCTACAATGAGCAGTTCTTC	CASSINAGTSYNEQFF
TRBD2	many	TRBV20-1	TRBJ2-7	TGCAGTGCTAGGGCTCTAGCGGGACTAGTCGAGCAGTACTTC	CSARALAGLVEQYF
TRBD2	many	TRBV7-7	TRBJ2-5	TGTGCTAGCAGCCCAAGGAACGGGGGGAATACGCAGACCCAGTACTTC	CASSPRNGGNTQTQYF
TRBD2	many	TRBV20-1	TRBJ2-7	TGCAGTGCCCGGAGAGGCCGGGACTACTCCTACGAGCAGTACTTC	CSARRGRDYSYEQYF
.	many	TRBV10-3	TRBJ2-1	TGTGCCATCAGTGAGTCGGGTGGGTACTCCTACAATGAGCAGTTCTTC	CAISESGGYSYNEQFF
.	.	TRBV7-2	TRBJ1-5	TGTGCCGGCAGCCCCCGGCAGGGAAGCAATCAGCCACAGCATTTT	CAGSPRQGSNQPQHF
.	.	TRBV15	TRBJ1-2	TGTGCCACCAGCAGAGTCTCTACAGTTGGGTACTTC	CATSRVSTVGYF
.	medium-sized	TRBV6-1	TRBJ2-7	TGTGCCACTACAGGGTTACCCTACGAGCAGTACTTC	CATTGLPYEQYF
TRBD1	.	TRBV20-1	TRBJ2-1	TGCAGTGCTATAATCGGGACAGGGGCTAATGGGCAGTTCTTC	CSAIIGTGANGQFF
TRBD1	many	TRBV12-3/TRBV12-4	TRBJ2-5	TGTGCCAGCAGTTGGGGGACAGGGGAAGAGACCCAGTACTTC	CASSWGTGEETQYF
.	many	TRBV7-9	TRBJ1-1	TGTGCCAGCAGGTCACAGGGCGGTGGCACTGAAGCTTTCTTT	CASRSQGGGTEAFF
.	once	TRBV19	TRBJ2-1	TGTGCCAGTAGTAAAAGATGGAATGAGCAGTTCTTC	CASSKRWNEQFF
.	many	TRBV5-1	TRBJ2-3	TGCGCCAGCAGCTTATACACCGGGGGCACAGATACGCAGTATTTT	CASSLYTGGTDTQYF
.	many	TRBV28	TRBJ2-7	TGTGCCAGCAGTTCGATCTCCTTATCGAGCTCCTACGAGCAGTACTTC	CASSSISLSSSYEQYF
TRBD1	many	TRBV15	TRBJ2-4	TGTGCCACCAGCAGCGGGACAGACTGGATTCAGTACTTC	CATSSGTDWIQYF
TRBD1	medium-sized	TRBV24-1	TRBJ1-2	TGTGCCACCAGTGGACAGGGGGCTTGGGGCTACACCTTC	CATSGQGAWGYTF
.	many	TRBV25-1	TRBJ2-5	TGTGCCAGCAGTGCCATCGATGGCGGGGTCCAAGAGACCCAGTACTTC	CASSAIDGGVQETQYF
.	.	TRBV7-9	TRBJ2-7	TGTGCCAGCATCCCACGGGATGAATATGGCTACGAGCAGTACTTC	CASIPRDEYGYEQYF
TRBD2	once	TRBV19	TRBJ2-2	TGTGCCAGTAAACCACTCCTAGGTAACGGGAGGCGGCCCGGGGAGCTGTTTTTT	CASKPLLGNGRRPGELFF
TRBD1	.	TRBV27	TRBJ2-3	TGTGCCAGCAGTAGACCCCGGGACAGGGGGCGGGATACGCAGTATTTT	CASSRPRDRGRDTQYF
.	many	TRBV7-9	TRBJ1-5	TGTGCCAGCAACGAAAATAGCAATCAGCCCCAGCATTTT	CASNENSNQPQHF
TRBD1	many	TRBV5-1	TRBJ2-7	TGCGCCAGCAGCTTGGGGGGACAGGGTTACGGCGAGCAGTACTTC	CASSLGGQGYGEQYF
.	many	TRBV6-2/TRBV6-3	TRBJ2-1	TGTGCCAGCAGTGCTACAGGCTACAATGAGCAGTTCTTC	CASSATGYNEQFF
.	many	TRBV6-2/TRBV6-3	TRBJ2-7	TGTGCCAGCAGTTACTCACCGACGAGCTCCTACGAGCAGTACTTC	CASSYSPTSSYEQYF
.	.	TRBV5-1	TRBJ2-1	TGCGCCAGCAGCTTGTGGGTACAGGGAGGTAAAATTTTC	CASSLWVQGGKIF
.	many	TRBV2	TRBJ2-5	TGTGCCAGCAGTGACCAAGCGGGCCAAGAGACCCAGTACTTC	CASSDQAGQETQYF
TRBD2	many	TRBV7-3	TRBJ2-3	TGTGCCAGCAGATCGGGACTAGCGGGAGAAGTTGGAGATACGCAGTATTTT	CASRSGLAGEVGDTQYF
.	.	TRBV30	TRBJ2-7	TGTGCCTGGAGTGTACCCTTTGCAGGGGGGTCCTACGAGCAGTACTTC	CAWSVPFAGGSYEQYF
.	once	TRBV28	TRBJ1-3	TGTGCCAGCGGCCCTTTTTGGGACCCTCGTTGGTCTGGAAACACCATATATTTT	CASGPFWDPRWSGNTIYF
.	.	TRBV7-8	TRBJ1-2	TGTGCCAGCAGCTTAGCGCATTGGTCAGGGAGAGTCTATGGCTACACCTTC	CASSLAHWSGRVYGYTF
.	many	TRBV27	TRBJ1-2	TGTGCCAGCAGATACTCCGGCAGCGGGGGGGATGGCTACACCTTC	CASRYSGSGGDGYTF
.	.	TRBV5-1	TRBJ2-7	TGCGCCAGCAGTCCTAGGGGGGTCGGCTACGAGCAGTACTTC	CASSPRGVGYEQYF